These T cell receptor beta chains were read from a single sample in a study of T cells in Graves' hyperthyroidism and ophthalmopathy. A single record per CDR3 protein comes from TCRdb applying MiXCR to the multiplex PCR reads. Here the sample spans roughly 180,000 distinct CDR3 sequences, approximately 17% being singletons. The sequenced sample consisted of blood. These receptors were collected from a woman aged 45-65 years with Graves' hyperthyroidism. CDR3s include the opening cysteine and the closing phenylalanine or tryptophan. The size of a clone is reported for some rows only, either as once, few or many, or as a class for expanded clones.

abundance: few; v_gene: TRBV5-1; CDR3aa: CAGRKDPANEKLFF
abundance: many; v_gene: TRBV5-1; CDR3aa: CASSPTASASYEQYF
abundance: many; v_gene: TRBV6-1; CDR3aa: CASSHRASNQPQHF
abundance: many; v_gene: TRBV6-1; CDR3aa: CASSHDGTRNEQFF
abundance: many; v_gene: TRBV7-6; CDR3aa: CASSLRPTGGYSSSYEQYF
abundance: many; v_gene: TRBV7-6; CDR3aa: CASSPNPRTGSTDTQYF
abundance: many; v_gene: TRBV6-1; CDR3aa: CASSDTGVTDTQYF
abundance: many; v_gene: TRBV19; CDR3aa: CASSMSLRQPQHF
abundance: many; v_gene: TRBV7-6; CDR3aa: CASSLGQGFQPQHF
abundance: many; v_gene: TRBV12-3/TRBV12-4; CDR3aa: CASTRVGHNEAFF
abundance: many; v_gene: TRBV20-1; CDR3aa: CKAPGTGHNSPLHF
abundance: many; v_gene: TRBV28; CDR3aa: CASRTGGDTEAFF
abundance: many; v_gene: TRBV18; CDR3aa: CASSPGTPNTEAFF
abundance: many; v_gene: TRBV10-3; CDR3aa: CAISGTPTGYEQYF
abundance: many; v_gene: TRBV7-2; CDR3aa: CASSFYTLGSGNTIYF
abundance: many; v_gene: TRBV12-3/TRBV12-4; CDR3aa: CASTWGRGNTEAFF
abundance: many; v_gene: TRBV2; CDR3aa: CASSDGGSRAYEQYF
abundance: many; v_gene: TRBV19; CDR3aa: CASSIGGGAGEQFF
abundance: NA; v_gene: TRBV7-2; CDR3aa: CASSSAWNYEQYF
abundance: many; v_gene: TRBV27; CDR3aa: CASSSTGTGPYGYTF
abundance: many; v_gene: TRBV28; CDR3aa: CASSLIWAGTGELFF
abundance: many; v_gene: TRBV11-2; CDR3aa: CASSRDRGYEQYF
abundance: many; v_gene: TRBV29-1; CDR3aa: CSVRPDWVANEQYF
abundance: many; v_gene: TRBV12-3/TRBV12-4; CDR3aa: CASRVLRGTEAFF
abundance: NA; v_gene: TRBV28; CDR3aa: CASSLSPPTSGHSYNEQFF
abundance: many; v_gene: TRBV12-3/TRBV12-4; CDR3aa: CASRRYGNEQFF
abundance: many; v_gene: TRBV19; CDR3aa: CASRLDSVNYGYTF
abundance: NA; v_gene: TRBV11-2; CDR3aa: CASSSSDTIFNYGYTF
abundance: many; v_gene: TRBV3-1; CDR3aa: CASSQGRGGQPQHF
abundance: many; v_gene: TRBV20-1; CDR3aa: CSAHYGQKETQYF
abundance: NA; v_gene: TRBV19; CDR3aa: CASSIRRGGVHEQYF
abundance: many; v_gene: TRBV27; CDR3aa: CASSFLGQVSQAFF
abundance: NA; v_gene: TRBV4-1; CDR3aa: CASSQDLLTYHTDTQYF
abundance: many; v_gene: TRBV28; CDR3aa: CASSSSRGSYNEQFF
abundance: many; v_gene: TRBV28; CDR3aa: CASSGSYEQYF
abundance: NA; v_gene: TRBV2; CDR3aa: CASSYSGTGRVDNEQFF
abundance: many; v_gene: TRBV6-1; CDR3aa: CASRRGYAEQAQHF
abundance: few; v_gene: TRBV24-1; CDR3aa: CATSDFRNYDYTF
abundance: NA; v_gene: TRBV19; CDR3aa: CASSIDLSGGYYNEQFF
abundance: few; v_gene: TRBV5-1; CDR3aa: CASSRSGGRSYEQYF
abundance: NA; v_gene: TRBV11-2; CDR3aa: CASRNPGGKGNEKLFF
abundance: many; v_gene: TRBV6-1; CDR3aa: CASRERTGGKNTEAFF
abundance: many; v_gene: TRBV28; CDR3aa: CASISGGAGQETQYF
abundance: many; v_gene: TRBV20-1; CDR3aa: CSATPWTGIGTEAFF
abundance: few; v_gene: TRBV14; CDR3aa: CASSQGTGSWTTSGNTIYF
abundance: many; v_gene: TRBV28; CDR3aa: CATIRGVQETQYF